This is a list of T cell receptor beta chains from one sample in a study of OX40 agonist ivuxolimab in advanced cancers. The data were produced by immunoSEQ multiplex PCR, yet TCRdb's version contains in-frame clones alone and is incomplete. Of about 26,000 clones in the sample, around four fifths were seen once. The starting material was CD4+ or CD8+ T cells sorted from blood, obtained in a trial of the OX40 agonist ivuxolimab. The source of these receptors is an adult with an advanced solid tumor such as melanoma, head and neck, liver or kidney cancer. Each CDR3 is given with its conserved first and last residue. The order of the fields is J gene, clone size, V gene, D gene, CDR3 DNA, CDR3 protein. D genes are given only for firm matches. Rows give clone size only sometimes, using once, few, many, or a class for an expanded clone.

j_gene: TRBJ1-1; abundance: .; v_gene: TRBV15; d_gene: .; CDR3nt: TGTGCCACCAGCAGAGTCGCCGGGACCACTGAAGCTTTCTTT; CDR3aa: CATSRVAGTTEAFF
j_gene: TRBJ2-1; abundance: .; v_gene: TRBV5-4; d_gene: .; CDR3nt: TGTGCCAGCAGCCCTGGGGGGAGCTCCTACAATGAGCAGTTCTTC; CDR3aa: CASSPGGSSYNEQFF
j_gene: TRBJ1-1; abundance: once; v_gene: TRBV6-6; d_gene: .; CDR3nt: TGTGCCAGCAAAGGTGGGGGGTACACTGAAGCTTTCTTT; CDR3aa: CASKGGGYTEAFF
j_gene: TRBJ2-7; abundance: .; v_gene: TRBV11-2; d_gene: .; CDR3nt: TGTGCCAGCAGCTTATTGGGGGCCTCCTACGAGCAGTACTTC; CDR3aa: CASSLLGASYEQYF
j_gene: TRBJ1-1; abundance: .; v_gene: TRBV5-1; d_gene: .; CDR3nt: TGCGCCAGCAGCTTGGCCATGTTAGAGGGGAACACTGAAGCTTTCTTT; CDR3aa: CASSLAMLEGNTEAFF
j_gene: TRBJ1-1; abundance: .; v_gene: TRBV27; d_gene: TRBD1; CDR3nt: TGTGCCAGCGCAGACAGGGGGTGGATGAACACTGAAGCTTTCTTT; CDR3aa: CASADRGWMNTEAFF
j_gene: TRBJ1-2; abundance: .; v_gene: TRBV11-2; d_gene: .; CDR3nt: TGTGCCAGCAGCTTAGATGTCGTTTCCGGGGGTGTCGACTATGGCTACACCTTC; CDR3aa: CASSLDVVSGGVDYGYTF
j_gene: TRBJ2-2; abundance: .; v_gene: TRBV7-9; d_gene: .; CDR3nt: TGTGCCAGCAGCTTAAAGCAGAGCGCCGGGGAGCTGTTTTTT; CDR3aa: CASSLKQSAGELFF
j_gene: TRBJ2-2; abundance: once; v_gene: TRBV10-2; d_gene: .; CDR3nt: TGCGCCAGCAGGTCACACGACATTAAGTTCACCGGGGAGCTGTTTTTT; CDR3aa: CASRSHDIKFTGELFF
j_gene: TRBJ2-1; abundance: .; v_gene: TRBV11-3; d_gene: .; CDR3nt: TGTGCCAGCAGCCCCCTTGGGGGGAATGAGCAGTTCTTC; CDR3aa: CASSPLGGNEQFF
j_gene: TRBJ2-7; abundance: few; v_gene: TRBV2; d_gene: .; CDR3nt: TGTGCCAGCAGAGTAGTGGGGACGGTCGGCTCCTACGAGCAGTACTTC; CDR3aa: CASRVVGTVGSYEQYF
j_gene: TRBJ1-4; abundance: .; v_gene: TRBV7-5; d_gene: .; CDR3nt: TGTGTCAGAAGCTTAGGGTGGGGAGGGGAGTGTGATAATGAAAAACTGTTTTTT; CDR3aa: CVRSLGWGGECDNEKLFF
j_gene: TRBJ1-4; abundance: .; v_gene: TRBV7-9; d_gene: .; CDR3nt: TGTGCCAGCAGCTCCTCTCCAGGAACAACTAATGAAAAACTGTTTTTT; CDR3aa: CASSSSPGTTNEKLFF
j_gene: TRBJ2-7; abundance: .; v_gene: TRBV19; d_gene: .; CDR3nt: TGTGCCAGTAGTATAGATCGCGAGAATTACGAGCAGTACTTC; CDR3aa: CASSIDRENYEQYF
j_gene: TRBJ1-5; abundance: .; v_gene: TRBV7-9; d_gene: .; CDR3nt: TGTGCCAGCAGCTTGGGAGATAGCAATCAGCCCCAGCATTTT; CDR3aa: CASSLGDSNQPQHF
j_gene: TRBJ1-1; abundance: medium-sized; v_gene: TRBV7-9; d_gene: TRBD1; CDR3nt: TGTGCCAGCAGCGTGACAGGGGGCAACACTGAAGCTTTCTTT; CDR3aa: CASSVTGGNTEAFF
j_gene: TRBJ1-4; abundance: .; v_gene: TRBV2; d_gene: .; CDR3nt: TGTGCCAGCAGTGAATCCGGGGTTAAGTATCTGTTTTTT; CDR3aa: CASSESGVKYLFF
j_gene: TRBJ1-1; abundance: .; v_gene: TRBV7-6; d_gene: .; CDR3nt: TGTGCCAGCAGCTTGGGGGCAGGAGGGGAAGGAACTGAAGCTTTCTTT; CDR3aa: CASSLGAGGEGTEAFF
j_gene: TRBJ1-5; abundance: .; v_gene: TRBV6-1; d_gene: .; CDR3nt: TGTGCCAGCAGTGAAAACACTTATAGCAATCAGCCCCAGCATTTT; CDR3aa: CASSENTYSNQPQHF
j_gene: TRBJ1-2; abundance: .; v_gene: TRBV30; d_gene: .; CDR3nt: TGTGCCTGGAGTGGACGGGGGGGAGCGCTCGGAAACTATGGCTACACCTTC; CDR3aa: CAWSGRGGALGNYGYTF
j_gene: TRBJ1-1; abundance: medium-sized; v_gene: TRBV19; d_gene: .; CDR3nt: TGTGCCAGTTCTCTTGGGGGGCTCGGCACTGAAGCTTTCTTT; CDR3aa: CASSLGGLGTEAFF
j_gene: TRBJ1-5; abundance: .; v_gene: TRBV6-5; d_gene: .; CDR3nt: TGTGCCAGCAGTCCGGGACGGAATCAGCCCCAGCATTTT; CDR3aa: CASSPGRNQPQHF